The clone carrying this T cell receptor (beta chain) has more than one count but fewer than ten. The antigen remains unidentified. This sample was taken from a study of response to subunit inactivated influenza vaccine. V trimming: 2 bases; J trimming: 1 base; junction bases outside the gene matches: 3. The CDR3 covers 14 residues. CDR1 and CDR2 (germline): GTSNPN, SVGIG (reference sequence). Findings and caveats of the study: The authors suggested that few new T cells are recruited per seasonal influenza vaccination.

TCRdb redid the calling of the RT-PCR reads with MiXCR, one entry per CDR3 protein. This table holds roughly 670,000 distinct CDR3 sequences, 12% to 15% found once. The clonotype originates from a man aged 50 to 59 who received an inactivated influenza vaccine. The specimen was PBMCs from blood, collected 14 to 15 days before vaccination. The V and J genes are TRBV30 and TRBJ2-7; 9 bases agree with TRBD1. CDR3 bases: TGTGCCTGGAGTTCTGGGACAGGGTCCTACGAGCAGTACTTC. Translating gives CAWSSGTGSYEQYF. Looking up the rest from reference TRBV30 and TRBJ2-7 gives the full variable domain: SQTIHQWPATLVQPVGSPLSLECTVEGTSNPNLYWYRQAAGRGLQLLFYSVGIGQISSEVPQNLSASRPQDRQFILSSKKLLLSDSGFYLCAWSSGTGSYEQYFGPGTRLTVT.